This T cell receptor beta chain was identified during a study of T-cell reconstitution after alpha-beta-depleted transplantation in children. Germline-derived CDR1 and CDR2 are LGHDT and YNNKEL (reference sequence). V lost 2 bases and J lost 1, with 9 bases in between. This CDR3 has 14 residues. It was with unique molecular identifiers that the TCRbeta library was prepared. TCRdb recomputed calls from the PCR reads with MiXCR, one row per CDR3 protein. The sample consists of about 500,000 distinct CDR3 sequences, about 30% of them appearing once. This clonotype was detected only a few times. The chain joins TRBV3-1 to TRBJ2-7; no definite D call. This specimen consisted of PBMCs from the stem cell graft donor, obtained from the stem cell graft. The TCR originated in a human donor who donated a stem cell graft to a child with aplastic anemia. The CDR3 sequence: CASSQLAGSYEQYF. The DNA of the CDR3 is TGTGCCAGCAGCCAATTGGCCGGTTCCTACGAGCAGTACTTC.